This T cell receptor beta chain was recorded in a study of early T cells in non-severe SARS-CoV-2 infection. The length of the CDR3 is 14 residues. Between the trimmed V and J ends, which lost 4 bases and 2 bases, there was a span of 8 bases. Germline-derived CDR1 and CDR2 are MNHNS and SASEGT. TCRdb re-called the 5' RACE reads with MiXCR, one entry per CDR3 protein. The top ten clones hold 4.5% to 6.5% of a sample with some 71,000 distinct CDR3 sequences, roughly 8.7% of them seen once. The receptor was derived from an adult who was a healthcare worker with PCR-confirmed SARS-CoV-2 infection or an uninfected control (not recorded which). Sequencing used whole blood. V gene TRBV6-1 combines with J gene TRBJ2-2; D gene ambiguous. The CDR3 loop reads CASSGHQNTGELFF. The CDR3 DNA follows: TGTGCCAGCAGTGGACACCAAAACACCGGGGAGCTGTTTTTT.